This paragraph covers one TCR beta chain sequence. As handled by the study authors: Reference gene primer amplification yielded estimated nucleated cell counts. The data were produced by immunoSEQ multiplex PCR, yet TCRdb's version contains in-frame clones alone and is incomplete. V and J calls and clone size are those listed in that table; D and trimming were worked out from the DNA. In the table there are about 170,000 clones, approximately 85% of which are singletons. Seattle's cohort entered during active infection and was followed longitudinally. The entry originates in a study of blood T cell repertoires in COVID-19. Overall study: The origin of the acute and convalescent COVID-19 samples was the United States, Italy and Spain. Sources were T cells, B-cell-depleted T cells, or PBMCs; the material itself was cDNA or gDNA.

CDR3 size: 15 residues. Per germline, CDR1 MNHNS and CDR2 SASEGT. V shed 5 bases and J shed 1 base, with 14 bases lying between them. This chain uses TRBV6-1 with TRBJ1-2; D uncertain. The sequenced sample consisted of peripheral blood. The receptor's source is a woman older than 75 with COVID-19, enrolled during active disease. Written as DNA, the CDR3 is TGTGCCAGCAGTTTGGGAGGGCTACTTAACTATGGCTACACCTTC. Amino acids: CASSLGGLLNYGYTF.